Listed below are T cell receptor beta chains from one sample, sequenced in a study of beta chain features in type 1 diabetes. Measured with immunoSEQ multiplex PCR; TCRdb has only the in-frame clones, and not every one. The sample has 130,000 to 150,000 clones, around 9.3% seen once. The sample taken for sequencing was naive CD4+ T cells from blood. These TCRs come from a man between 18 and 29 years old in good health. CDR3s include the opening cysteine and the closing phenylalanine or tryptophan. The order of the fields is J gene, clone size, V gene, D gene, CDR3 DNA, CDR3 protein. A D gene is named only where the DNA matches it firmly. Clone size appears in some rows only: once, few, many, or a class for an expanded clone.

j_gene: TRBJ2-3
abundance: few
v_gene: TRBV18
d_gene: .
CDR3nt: TGTGCCAGCTCACCACCGTCAGGCCTCTCCGTCACAGATACGCAGTATTTT
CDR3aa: CASSPPSGLSVTDTQYF

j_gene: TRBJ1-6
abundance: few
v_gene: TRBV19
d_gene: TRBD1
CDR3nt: TGTGCCAGCACTAAACAGGGGAGGTCTAATTCACCCCTCCACTTT
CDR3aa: CASTKQGRSNSPLHF

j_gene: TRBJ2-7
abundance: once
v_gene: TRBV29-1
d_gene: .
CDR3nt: TGCAGCGTTGAATCTGGGGGCGGCTTAGAGCAGTACTTC
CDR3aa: CSVESGGGLEQYF

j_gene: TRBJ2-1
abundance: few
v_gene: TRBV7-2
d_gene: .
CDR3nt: TGTGCCAGCAGCTCCCCCCTTCTTGGGGCAGGATCCTACAATGAGCAGTTCTTC
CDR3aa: CASSSPLLGAGSYNEQFF

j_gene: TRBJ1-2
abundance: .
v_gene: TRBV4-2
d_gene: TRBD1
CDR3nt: TGTGCCAGCAGCCCCGGGGGGAGAAAGGGACAGGGGGCCGACTATGGCTACACCTTC
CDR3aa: CASSPGGRKGQGADYGYTF

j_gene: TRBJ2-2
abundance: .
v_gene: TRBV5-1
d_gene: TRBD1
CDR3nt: TGCGCCAGCAGCGCCAGGACAGGGGGCAACACCGGGGAGCTGTTTTTT
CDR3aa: CASSARTGGNTGELFF

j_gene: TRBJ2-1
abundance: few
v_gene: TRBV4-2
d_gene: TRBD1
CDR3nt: TGTGCCAGCAGCCAGCCCCCGGGACAGGACAATGAGCAGTTCTTC
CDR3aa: CASSQPPGQDNEQFF

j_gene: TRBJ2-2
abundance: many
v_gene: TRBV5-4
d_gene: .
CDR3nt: TGTGCCAGCAGCTGGGATACGGGAGCGACCGGGGAGCTGTTTTTT
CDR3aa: CASSWDTGATGELFF

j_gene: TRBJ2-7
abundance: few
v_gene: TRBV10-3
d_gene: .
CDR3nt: TGTGCCATCAGTGAGTCGGGGGGATCCTACGAGCAGTACTTC
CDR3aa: CAISESGGSYEQYF

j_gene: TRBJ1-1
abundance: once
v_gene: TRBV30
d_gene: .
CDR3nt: TGTGCCTGGAGTTTTCACACGAACACTGAAGCTTTCTTT
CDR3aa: CAWSFHTNTEAFF

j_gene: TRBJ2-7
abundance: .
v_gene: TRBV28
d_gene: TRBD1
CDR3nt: TGTGCCAGTGCAGGGGGAGTCTACGAGCAGTACTTC
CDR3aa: CASAGGVYEQYF

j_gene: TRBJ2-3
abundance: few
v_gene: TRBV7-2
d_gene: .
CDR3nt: TGTGCCAGCAGCCTGCGTTTTTTGTCATCGGGTACGCAGTATTTT
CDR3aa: CASSLRFLSSGTQYF

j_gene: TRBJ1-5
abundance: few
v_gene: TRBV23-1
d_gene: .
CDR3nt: TGCGCCAGCAGTCATCACAGGGGCAATCAGCCCCAGCATTTT
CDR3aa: CASSHHRGNQPQHF

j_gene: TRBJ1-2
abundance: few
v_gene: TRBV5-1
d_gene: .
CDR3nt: TGCGCCAGCAGCCAAGACAGGCCCTATGGCTACACCTTC
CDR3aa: CASSQDRPYGYTF

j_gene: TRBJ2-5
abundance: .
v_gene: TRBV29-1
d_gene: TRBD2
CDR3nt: TGCAGCGTTGAAGACTGGAGCGGGGGTAATCAAGAGACCCAGTACTTC
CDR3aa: CSVEDWSGGNQETQYF

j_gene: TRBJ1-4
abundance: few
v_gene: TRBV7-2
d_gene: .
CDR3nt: TGTGCCAGCAGCCTGACGGGGGATGCAACTAATGAAAAACTGTTTTTT
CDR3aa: CASSLTGDATNEKLFF

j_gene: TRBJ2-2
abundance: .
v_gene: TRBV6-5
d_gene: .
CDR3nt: TGTGCCAGCGCCGGTCAGGAGCTGTTTTTT
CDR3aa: CASAGQELFF

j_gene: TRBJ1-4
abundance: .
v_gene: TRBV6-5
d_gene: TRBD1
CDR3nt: TGTGCCACATCAGGGGGTGCAACTAATGAAAAACTGTTTTTT
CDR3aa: CATSGGATNEKLFF

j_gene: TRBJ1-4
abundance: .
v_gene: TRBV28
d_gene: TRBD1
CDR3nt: TGTGCCAGCAGTTTAAGGACAGGGCAGGAAAAACTGTTTTTT
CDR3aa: CASSLRTGQEKLFF

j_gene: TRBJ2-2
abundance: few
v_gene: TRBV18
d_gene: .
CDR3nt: TGTGCCAGCTCACCCGGGACTGGGGACGCCGGGGAGCTGTTTTTT
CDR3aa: CASSPGTGDAGELFF

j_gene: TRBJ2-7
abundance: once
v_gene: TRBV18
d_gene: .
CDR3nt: TGTGCCAGCTCACCGAGCTCCTACGAGCAGTACTTC
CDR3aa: CASSPSSYEQYF

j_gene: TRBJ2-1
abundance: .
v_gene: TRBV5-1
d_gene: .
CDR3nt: TGCGCCAGCAGCTTTGAAAGGCAGGACTATGAGCAGTTCTTC
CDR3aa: CASSFERQDYEQFF

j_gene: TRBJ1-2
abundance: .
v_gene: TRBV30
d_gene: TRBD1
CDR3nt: TGTGCCTGGGCCCGGGACAGAAGTAACTATGGCTACACCTTC
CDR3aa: CAWARDRSNYGYTF

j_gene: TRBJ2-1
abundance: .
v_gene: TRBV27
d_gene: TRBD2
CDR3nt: TGTGCCAGCAGTTTAAGGAGGAGCGGGGGCAATGAGCAGTTCTTC
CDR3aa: CASSLRRSGGNEQFF

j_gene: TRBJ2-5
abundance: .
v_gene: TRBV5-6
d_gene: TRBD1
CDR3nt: TGTGCCAGCAGCTTGGTTCGGACAGGGGTCCTTTACCAAGAGACCCAGTACTTC
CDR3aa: CASSLVRTGVLYQETQYF

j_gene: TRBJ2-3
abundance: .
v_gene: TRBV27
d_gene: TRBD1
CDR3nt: TGTGCCAGCACCGAACTCGGACAGGGGTCAGATACGCAGTATTTT
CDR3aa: CASTELGQGSDTQYF

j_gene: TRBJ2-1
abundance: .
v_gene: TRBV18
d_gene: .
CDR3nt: TGTGCCAGCTCACCACCCACCGGGGGACTGCATGAGCAGTTCTTC
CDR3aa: CASSPPTGGLHEQFF

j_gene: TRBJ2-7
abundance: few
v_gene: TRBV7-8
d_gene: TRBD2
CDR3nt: TGTGCCAGCAGCTTAGGACCGGGACTAGCCGACTACTACGAGCAGTACTTC
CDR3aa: CASSLGPGLADYYEQYF

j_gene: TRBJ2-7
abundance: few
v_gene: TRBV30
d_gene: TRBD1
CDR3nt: TGTGCCTGGAGGCCTCGACCGGGACAGGGGGGGACCTACGAGCAGTACTTC
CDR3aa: CAWRPRPGQGGTYEQYF

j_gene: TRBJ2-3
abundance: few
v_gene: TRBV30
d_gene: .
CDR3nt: TGTGCCTGGGAACGGGGGGCAGCCACAGATACGCAGTATTTT
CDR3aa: CAWERGAATDTQYF

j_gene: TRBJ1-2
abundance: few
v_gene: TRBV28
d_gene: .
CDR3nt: TGTGCCAGCCGGGTTCAGCACTATGGCTACACCTTC
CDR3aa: CASRVQHYGYTF

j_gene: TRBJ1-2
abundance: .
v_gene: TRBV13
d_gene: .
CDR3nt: TGTGCCAGCACTCCCCGCGCGCTCTATGGCTACACCTTC
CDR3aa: CASTPRALYGYTF

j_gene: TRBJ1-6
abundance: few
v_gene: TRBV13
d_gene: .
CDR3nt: TGTGCCAGCAGCTCCGGGGGGACTAATTCACCCCTCCACTTT
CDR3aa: CASSSGGTNSPLHF

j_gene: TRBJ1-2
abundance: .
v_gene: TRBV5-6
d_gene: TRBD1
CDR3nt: TGTGCCAGCAGGCTACAGGGGGGCTATGGCTACACCTTC
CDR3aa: CASRLQGGYGYTF

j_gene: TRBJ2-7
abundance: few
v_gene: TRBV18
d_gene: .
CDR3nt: TGTGCCAGCTCACCACCAGGAAGGGGATTGAACGAGCAGTACTTC
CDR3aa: CASSPPGRGLNEQYF

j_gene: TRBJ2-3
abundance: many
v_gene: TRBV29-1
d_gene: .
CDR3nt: TGCAGCGTTAGGGAGCCTCAAAGCACAGATACGCAGTATTTT
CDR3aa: CSVREPQSTDTQYF

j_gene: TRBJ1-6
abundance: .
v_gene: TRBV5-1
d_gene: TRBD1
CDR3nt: TGCGCCAGCAGCTTGGGGGGACAGGGAGAATCACCCCTCCACTTT
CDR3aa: CASSLGGQGESPLHF

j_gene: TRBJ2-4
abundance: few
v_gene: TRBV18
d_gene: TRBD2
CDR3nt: TGTGCCAGCTCACCACCAGCAGGGAGGGAGAACATTCAGTACTTC
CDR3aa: CASSPPAGRENIQYF

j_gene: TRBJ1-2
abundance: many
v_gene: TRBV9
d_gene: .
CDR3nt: TGTGCCAGCAGCTCGGCGGGGGGCTACACCTTC
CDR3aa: CASSSAGGYTF

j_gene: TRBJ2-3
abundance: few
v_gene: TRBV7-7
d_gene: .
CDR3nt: TGTGCCAGCAGCTTCCGCGAAACAGATACGCAGTATTTT
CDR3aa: CASSFRETDTQYF

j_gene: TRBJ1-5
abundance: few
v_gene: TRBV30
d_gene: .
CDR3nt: TGTGCCTGGGTTGACAACCCCAATCAGCCCCAGCATTTT
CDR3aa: CAWVDNPNQPQHF

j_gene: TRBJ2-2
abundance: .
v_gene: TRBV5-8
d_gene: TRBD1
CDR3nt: TGTGCCAGCAGCCTGGGACAGCCCGGGGAGCTGTTTTTT
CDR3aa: CASSLGQPGELFF

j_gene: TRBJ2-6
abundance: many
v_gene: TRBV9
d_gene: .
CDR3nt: TGTGCCAGCAATACCCGGGGGGCCAACGTCCTGACTTTC
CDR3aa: CASNTRGANVLTF

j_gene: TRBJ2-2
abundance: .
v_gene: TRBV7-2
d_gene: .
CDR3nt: TGTGCCAGCAGCCCTCTGCGGGGAGCGAACACCGGGGAGCTGTTTTTT
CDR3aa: CASSPLRGANTGELFF

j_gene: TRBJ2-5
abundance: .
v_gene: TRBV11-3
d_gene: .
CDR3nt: TGTGCCAGCAGCCGAGACAGCCTCCAAGAGACCCAGTACTTC
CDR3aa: CASSRDSLQETQYF

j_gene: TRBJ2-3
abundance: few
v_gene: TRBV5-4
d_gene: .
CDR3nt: TGTGCCAGCAGCTCGACACTTAGTGCAGATACGCAGTATTTT
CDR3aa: CASSSTLSADTQYF

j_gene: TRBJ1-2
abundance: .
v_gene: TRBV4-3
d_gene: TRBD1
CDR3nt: TGCGCCAGCAGCCAAGACGGAGACAGGGGGAACTATGGCTACACCTTC
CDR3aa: CASSQDGDRGNYGYTF

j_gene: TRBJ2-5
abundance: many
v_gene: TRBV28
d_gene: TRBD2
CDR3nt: TGTGCCAGCAGGGCGGGGGGCCAAGAGACCCAGTACTTC
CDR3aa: CASRAGGQETQYF

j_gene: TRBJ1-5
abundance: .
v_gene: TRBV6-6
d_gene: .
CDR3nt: TGTGCCAGCAGTGTCCAGGGTGGCAATCAGCCCCAGCATTTT
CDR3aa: CASSVQGGNQPQHF

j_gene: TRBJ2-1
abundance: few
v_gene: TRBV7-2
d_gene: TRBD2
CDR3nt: TGTGCCAGCAGCTTAGTAGAGACTAGCGGGCCCCTAGATGAGCAGTTCTTC
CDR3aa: CASSLVETSGPLDEQFF

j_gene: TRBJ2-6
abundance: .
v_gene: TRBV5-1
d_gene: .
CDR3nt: TGCGCCAGCAGCCCCCCCTTAAGGGAGGCTGGGGCCAACGTCCTGACTTTC
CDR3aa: CASSPPLREAGANVLTF